Below are 13 T cell receptor beta chains sequenced from a single sample in a study of CD8 T cells in ankylosing spondylitis. TCRdb passed the 5' RACE reads through MiXCR, listing each CDR3 protein once. The repertoire has about 120,000 distinct CDR3 sequences, about an eighth of them found once; the top ten carry 3%. Input material: blood, either unsorted or a sorted T cell fraction (not recorded which). The receptors originated from a female donor with ankylosing spondylitis or in good health (not recorded which).

Ten or more counts support this clonotype. The V gene is TRBV20-1, the J gene TRBJ2-3, with 10 nucleotides matching TRBD2. Germline V gene lookup returns CDR1 DFQATT and CDR2 SNEGSKA (reference sequence). This CDR3 spans 14 amino acids. V dropped 5 bases and J dropped 1; count of bases not matched to a gene: 3. The CDR3 here is CSARSGGGTDTQYF. DNA of the CDR3: TGCAGTGCTCGGAGCGGGGGGGGCACAGATACGCAGTATTTT.

J is TRBJ2-2 and V is TRBV9; D call uncertain. The ends were cut back, 0 bases at V and 5 bases at J, with 11 bases in the middle. The V gene's germline CDR1 is SGDLS and CDR2 YYNGEE. This CDR3 contains 15 residues. Here the CDR3 reads CASSVVGESTGELFF. The CDR3 DNA reads as TGTGCCAGCAGCGTAGTGGGCGAAAGTACCGGGGAGCTGTTTTTT. Full variable domain (missing parts from reference TRBV9 and TRBJ2-2): DSGVTQTPKHLITATGQRVTLRCSPRSGDLSVYWYQQSLDQGLQFLIQYYNGEERAKGNILERFSAQQFPDLHSELNLSSLELGDSALYFCASSVVGESTGELFFGEGSRLTVL.

This clonotype was seen repeatedly, ten times or more. This chain connects TRBV29-1 to TRBJ2-1, with D possibly matching TRBD2 (5 bases). CDR3 length equals 14 residues. V lost 0 bases, J lost 9 bases, and 15 bases lay in between. Germline V CDR1 and CDR2: SQVTM, ANQGSEA. The CDR3 spells CSVEDSVEFGEQFF. CDR3 in DNA: TGCAGCGTTGAAGATAGCGTTGAATTTGGTGAGCAGTTCTTC.

Of note for this clonotype: A much larger clone is a single base away; this may be a read error. V usage is TRBV20-1 and J usage is TRBJ1-1; D gene uncertain. The CDR3 is 14 residues long. Germline values: CDR1 DFQATT, CDR2 SNEGSKA (reference sequence). The CDR3 region has the DNA TGCAGTGCTAGAGATCCGGGTTTGAACACTCAAGCTTTCTTT. This sequence encodes CSARDPGLNTQAFF.

This chain uses TRBV30 with TRBJ2-2; D unclear. V shed 3 bases and J shed 9 bases, with 11 bases lying between them. Germline V gene sequence: CDR1 GTSNPN, CDR2 SVGIG (reference sequence). This CDR3 is 12 amino acids long. CDR3 amino acids: CAWSNIPRELFF. The CDR3 DNA follows: TGTGCCTGGAGCAATATCCCCCGGGAGCTGTTTTTT.

This clonotype was seen only a few times. V gene TRBV5-1 combines with J gene TRBJ2-5, with a tentative D call TRBD2 (6 bases). With 1 base removed from V and 5 bases from J, the gap between germline ends came to 15 bases. From germline, CDR1 is SGHRS and CDR2 YFSETQ. The CDR3 is 15 residues long. The CDR3 reads CASSLSGYEMETQYF. CDR3 nucleotides: TGCGCCAGCAGCTTGAGCGGGTATGAAATGGAGACCCAGTACTTC.

With regard to this clonotype: A clone one base away is much larger, so this may be a read error. The chain employs TRBV5-1 and TRBJ2-1; 7 bases align to TRBD2. The CDR3 is 15 amino acids. Germline V gene sequence: CDR1 SGHRS, CDR2 YFSETQ. V lost 0 bases to trimming and J lost 8 bases; unmatched junction nucleotides: 8. The CDR3: CASSLGQGLYDEQFF. In DNA form, the CDR3 reads TGCGCCAGCAGCTTGGGGCAGGGACTATACGATGAGCAGTTCTTC.

This clonotype was counted ten times or more. This chain connects TRBV12-3 or TRBV12-4 to TRBJ2-2, with TRBD2 identical over 10 bases. Losses at the gene ends were 5 bases for V and 7 bases for J; bases not matched to a gene: 4. The CDR3 covers 14 residues. Written as DNA, the CDR3 is TGTGCCAGCAGTCTTAGCGGGGGGCGCGGGGAGCTGTTTTTT. Translation gives CASSLSGGRGELFF.

In the case of this clonotype: This may arise from a read error, as a much more abundant clone is one base away. The rearrangement links TRBV12-3 or TRBV12-4 to TRBJ2-3; D is ambiguous. This CDR3 is built from 12 residues. V was clipped by 3 bases and J by 8 bases, with 9 bases between them. The CDR3 DNA sequence: TGTGCCAGCAGTTTTCTAGTTCGTACGCAGTATTTT. This encodes CASSFLVRTQYF.

This clonotype came up many times. The rearrangement uses TRBV6-5 and TRBJ2-3, with 10 bases matching TRBD2. Germline CDR1 MNHEY, CDR2 SVGAGI. With V trimmed by 1 base and J by 3 bases, 4 bases remained unmatched. This CDR3 has 16 residues. The CDR3 coding sequence is TGTGCCAGCAGTTACTTTGCTAGCGGGGGTACAGATACGCAGTATTTT. Protein sequence: CASSYFASGGTDTQYF.

This clonotype was found once. This may stem from a read error, because a much larger clone lies one nucleotide away. This chain connects TRBV28 to TRBJ2-1; the D gene could be TRBD1 or TRBD2 (5 bases each). In germline, CDR1 is MDHEN, CDR2 SYDVKM. Trimming pared 6 bases from V and 9 bases from J, leaving 21 bases between. The length of the CDR3 is 15 residues. The CDR3 sequence is CASRAGTLKGTEQFF. CDR3 coding DNA: TGTGCCAGCAGAGCCGGGACCCTCAAGGGGACTGAGCAGTTCTTC.

This clonotype occurred many times. The V gene is TRBV10-3, the J gene TRBJ1-3, with unresolved D. The CDR3 length is 15 residues. V lost 6 bases and J lost 0, with 12 bases in between. Germline-derived CDR1 and CDR2 are ENHRY and SYGVKD. In DNA, the CDR3 is TGTGCCATCAGAGAAATCGGAAGCTCTGGAAACACCATATATTTT. Protein sequence: CAIREIGSSGNTIYF.

This rearrangement joins TRBV4-1 to TRBJ2-1; D perhaps matches TRBD1 (5 bases). Between the trimmed V and J ends, which lost 0 bases and 9 bases, there was a span of 15 bases. In germline, CDR1 is MGHRA, CDR2 YSYEKL. This CDR3 is built from 15 residues. This CDR3 is CASSQDWGRASEQFF. Here the CDR3 DNA reads TGCGCCAGCAGCCAAGACTGGGGCAGGGCGAGTGAGCAGTTCTTC.